These T cell receptor beta chains were read from a single sample in a study of cytomegalovirus exposure and HLA in healthy donors. Produced via immunoSEQ multiplex PCR; TCRdb's table is partial and in-frame only. The sample records under 150,000 clones, about 79% being singletons. Sequences were obtained from PBMCs. The receptors originated from a woman aged 25 to 45 in good health and CMV-seronegative. The CDR3 runs from the conserved cysteine through the conserved F or W. A D gene is named only where the DNA matches it firmly. Only part of the rows carry a size: once, few, many, or a class if the clone is expanded.

J,V,D,size,DNA,CDR3
TRBJ1-2,TRBV11-2,TRBD1,few,TGTGCCAGCAGCCAAACACCAGGGGGTCTACGCTATGGCTACACCTTC,CASSQTPGGLRYGYTF
TRBJ1-1,TRBV6-5,-,-,TGTGCCAGCAGTTCGGGGACATCAGCTGAAGCTTTCTTT,CASSSGTSAEAFF
TRBJ1-2,TRBV7-6,-,-,TGTGCCAGCAGCTTAGAATCGGGAAACTATGGCTACACCTTC,CASSLESGNYGYTF
TRBJ2-6,TRBV5-1,-,-,TGCGCCAGCAGCTTAGGGGCCAAGAGCTCTGGGGCCAACGTCCTGACTTTC,CASSLGAKSSGANVLTF
TRBJ1-1,TRBV4-3,TRBD1,-,TGCGCCAGCAGCCAGACAGGGGCAGAAGCCACTGAAGCTTTCTTT,CASSQTGAEATEAFF
TRBJ1-1,TRBV4-3,TRBD1,-,TGCGCCAGCAGCCAGGACAGGGGGACTGAAGCTTTCTTT,CASSQDRGTEAFF
TRBJ1-6,TRBV6-5,-,-,TGTGCCAGCATCCCCACCGGGAGATCTAATTCACCCCTCCACTTT,CASIPTGRSNSPLHF
TRBJ1-1,TRBV30,-,-,TGTGCCTGGAGTGGGGGGCAGGGGTACACTGAAGCTTTCTTT,CAWSGGQGYTEAFF
TRBJ1-2,TRBV7-2,-,-,TGTGCCAGCGCTCCTGTGTCGGGGAGTAGGGGCTACACCTTC,CASAPVSGSRGYTF
TRBJ2-7,TRBV30,TRBD1,-,TGTGCCTGGAGAGGTTCCGGTCCTCGTGGGACAGGGGGCATTTACGAGCAGTACTTC,CAWRGSGPRGTGGIYEQYF
TRBJ1-1,TRBV6-1,-,-,TGTGCCAGCAGTGACTTCCTTGCGGACACTGAAGCTTTCTTT,CASSDFLADTEAFF
TRBJ2-3,TRBV7-7,-,-,TGTGCTAGCAGCTTAGGGACGAGCGGTAGCACAGATACGCAGTATTTT,CASSLGTSGSTDTQYF
TRBJ1-2,TRBV19,TRBD1,-,TGTGCCAGTAGTAGGGGGACAGGGGGTCAAACGAATGGCTACACCTTC,CASSRGTGGQTNGYTF
TRBJ1-5,TRBV2,-,-,TGTGCCAGCAGTAGTGAGGAGGGATTCCAGCCCCAGCATTTT,CASSSEEGFQPQHF
TRBJ2-1,TRBV4-2,-,once,TGTGCCAGCAGCCAAGACGGGACTGGCAATGAGCAGTTCTTC,CASSQDGTGNEQFF
TRBJ1-4,TRBV7-9,TRBD1,once,TGTGCCAGCAGCACCCCGGGACAGGGTCAGTTTTTT,CASSTPGQGQFF
TRBJ1-6,TRBV15,TRBD1,-,TGTGCCACCAGCAGAGCAGGGGGCGAGGGGCTAAATTCACCCCTCCACTTT,CATSRAGGEGLNSPLHF
TRBJ1-6,TRBV6-5,-,-,TGTGCCAGCAGTTACTCGACAAGAAATAATTCACCCCTCCACTTT,CASSYSTRNNSPLHF